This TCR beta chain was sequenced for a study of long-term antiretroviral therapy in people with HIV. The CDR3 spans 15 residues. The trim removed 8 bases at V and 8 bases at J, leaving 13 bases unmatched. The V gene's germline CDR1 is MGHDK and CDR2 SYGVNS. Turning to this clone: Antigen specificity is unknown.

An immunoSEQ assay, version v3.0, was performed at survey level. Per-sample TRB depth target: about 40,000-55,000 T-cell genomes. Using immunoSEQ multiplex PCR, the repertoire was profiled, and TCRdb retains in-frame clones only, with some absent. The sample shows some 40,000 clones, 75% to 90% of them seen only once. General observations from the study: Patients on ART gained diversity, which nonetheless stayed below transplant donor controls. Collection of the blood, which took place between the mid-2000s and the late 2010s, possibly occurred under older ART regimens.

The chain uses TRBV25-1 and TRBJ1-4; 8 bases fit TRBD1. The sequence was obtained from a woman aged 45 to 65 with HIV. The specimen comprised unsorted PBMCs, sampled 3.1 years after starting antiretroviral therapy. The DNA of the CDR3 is TGTGCCAGCGTCGGACAGGGTTTTGCAGAGGAAAAACTGTTTTTT. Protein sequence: CASVGQGFAEEKLFF.